These 25 T cell receptor beta chains were sequenced from one sample in a study of regulatory T cells in long-lasting Graves disease. Libraries of TCR beta came from iRepertoire HTBI primers plus Arm-PCR of CDR3 regions. TCRdb recomputed calls from the multiplex PCR reads with MiXCR, one row per CDR3 protein. Altogether about 360,000 distinct CDR3 sequences are present, around 16% being singletons, with the ten largest covering roughly a fifth. Time point defined: newly diagnosed GD, antithyroid drugs for less than 3 months. The TCR library was prepared using RNA isolated from PBMCs. Separately, the same data were catalogued under a study of T cells in Graves' hyperthyroidism and ophthalmopathy.

Sequenced here: peripheral blood mononuclear cells (PBMCs), sampled at new diagnosis, from a patient treated with antithyroid drugs. The receptors here all came from a woman aged 18-29 years with Graves disease.

The CDR3 DNA follows: TGTGCCAGCAGTTCGGCGGGACAGGGAGCTTATCAGCCCCAGCATTTT. It translates to CASSSAGQGAYQPQHF. This chain links TRBV6-9 with TRBJ1-5, with TRBD1 matching 9 bases. The germline V gene encodes CDR1 MNHGY and CDR2 SVAAGI. CDR3 length equals 16 residues. The J segment lost 5 bases and the V segment lost 4 bases, leaving 9 bases of the junction unmatched.

The chain recombines TRBV6-1 with TRBJ2-3; tentatively, D is TRBD1 (6 bases). The CDR3 covers 13 residues. V lost 6 bases, J lost 2 bases, and 9 bases lay in between. Germline CDR1 is MNHNS and CDR2 is SASEGT. The CDR3 loop reads CASRTGHTDTQYF. CDR3 coding DNA: TGTGCCAGCAGGACAGGACACACAGATACGCAGTATTTT.

This clonotype has a count of ten or more. CDR3 amino acids: CASRTDINTEAFF. DNA of the CDR3: TGCGCCAGCAGAACAGATATAAACACTGAAGCTTTCTTT. The chain links TRBV5-1 to TRBJ1-1; no clear D. V lost 5 bases to trimming and J lost 2 bases, with 10 bases between them. Germline V CDR1 and CDR2: SGHRS, YFSETQ. The CDR3 consists of 13 residues.

This clonotype was picked up a small number of times. The CDR3 sequence is CASSISGGAETQYF. CDR3 sequence (DNA): TGTGCCAGTAGTATATCAGGGGGCGCGGAGACCCAGTACTTC. V and J are TRBV19 and TRBJ2-5; TRBD1 matches at 8 bases. This CDR3 contains 14 residues. Losses at the gene ends were 2 bases for V and 5 bases for J; bases not matched to a gene: 4. The germline V gene encodes CDR1 LNHDA and CDR2 SQIVND (reference sequence).

This clonotype has more than one count but fewer than ten. This chain links TRBV10-2 with TRBJ2-1; TRBD2 matches at 7 bases. CDR3 size: 14 residues. With V trimmed by 7 bases and J by 3 bases, 6 bases remained unmatched. The V gene's germline CDR1 is WSHSY and CDR2 SAAADI. The CDR3 DNA sequence: TGCGCCAGCAATCGCGGGAGCGACTACAATGAGCAGTTCTTC. Its protein is CASNRGSDYNEQFF.

V and J are TRBV28 and TRBJ1-4; D remains ambiguous. This CDR3 has 15 residues. Germline lookup yields CDR1 MDHEN and CDR2 SYDVKM. V gave up 6 bases and J gave up 4 bases, with 15 bases separating them. CDR3 in amino acids: CASSPLGNYNEKLFF. The CDR3 DNA sequence: TGTGCCAGCAGCCCTCTGGGCAACTATAATGAAAAACTGTTTTTT.

This clonotype appeared many times. The chain is built from TRBV2 and TRBJ2-7, with D possibly being TRBD1 (6 bases). The ends were cut back, 3 bases at V and 1 base at J, with 10 bases in the middle. Germline V lookup: CDR1 SNHLY, CDR2 FYNNEI. The CDR3 has 14 residues. The CDR3 spells CASSDQDRSYEQYF. DNA of the CDR3: TGTGCCAGCAGTGACCAAGACAGGTCCTACGAGCAGTACTTC.

This clonotype was seen only a few times. The rearrangement uses TRBV2 and TRBJ2-2; TRBD1 agrees at 8 bases. This CDR3 is 15 amino acids long. Germline V gene data show CDR1 as SNHLY and CDR2 as FYNNEI. V lost 4 bases, J lost 3 bases, and 4 bases stayed unmatched. The CDR3 DNA reads as TGTGCCAGCAGTGTCCACAGGGGGGACACCGGGGAGCTGTTTTTT. It translates to CASSVHRGDTGELFF.

This chain links TRBV6-1 with TRBJ2-2; TRBD2 matches at 8 bases. CDR1 and CDR2 from the germline V gene are MNHNS and SASEGT. V shed 6 bases, J shed 7 bases, and the junction held 7 bases outside the gene matches. The CDR3 totals 14 residues. CDR3 sequence: CASSPAGDLGELFF. For the CDR3, the DNA is TGTGCCAGCAGCCCAGCGGGAGACCTCGGGGAGCTGTTTTTT.

This clonotype was seen many times. As DNA, the CDR3 is TGTGCCAGCAGCCGCTCGGGGGAAGAGACCCAGTACTTC. Translation gives CASSRSGEETQYF. This chain connects TRBV3-1 to TRBJ2-5, with D maybe TRBD2 (6 bases). The CDR3 covers 13 residues. Trimming cost V 4 bases and J 3 bases, with 9 bases left between them. Per the germline V gene, CDR1 is LGHDT and CDR2 is YNNKEL (reference sequence).

This clonotype was seen more than once but under ten times. This rearrangement joins TRBV12-3 or TRBV12-4 to TRBJ2-3, with 8 bases aligning to TRBD2. CDR3 length: 14 amino acids. The V gene end was trimmed by 3 bases and the J gene end by 5 bases; junction bases not matched to a gene: 4. The CDR3 nucleotides read TGTGCCAGCAGTTTGTCGGGGGGGGGAGATACGCAGTATTTT. Translation: CASSLSGGGDTQYF.

In its sample, this clonotype was seen many times. The rearrangement links TRBV2 to TRBJ2-7, with D unclear. Germline CDR1 and CDR2: SNHLY and FYNNEI. The V end lost 4 bases, the J end lost 0 bases, and 13 bases lay between the germline ends. CDR3 size: 15 residues. The CDR3 region has the DNA TGTGCCAGCAGTGGTAGAACCCGTTACTCCTACGAGCAGTACTTC. Residues: CASSGRTRYSYEQYF.

The rearrangement links TRBV6-1 to TRBJ2-1, with 9 bases matching TRBD2. V was pared by 7 bases and J by 7 bases, with 14 bases of the junction left unmatched. CDR1 MNHNS and CDR2 SASEGT come from the germline V gene. CDR3 length equals 16 residues. This CDR3 is CASTNKGGRAKNEQFF. The CDR3 DNA sequence: TGTGCCAGCACCAACAAGGGCGGGAGGGCCAAGAATGAGCAGTTCTTC.

This clonotype has a count of ten or more. The rearrangement links TRBV3-1 to TRBJ2-1; D is possibly TRBD1 or TRBD2 (6 bases each). Germline CDR1 LGHDT, CDR2 YNNKEL (reference sequence). This CDR3 comprises 17 residues. V was shortened by 1 base and J by 8 bases, with 21 bases between the two germline ends. The CDR3 DNA reads as TGTGCCAGCAGCCAAGCCGGGGGCGGGATCCGGTTCGATGAGCAGTTCTTC. It specifies CASSQAGGGIRFDEQFF.

This clonotype was found many times. The V call is TRBV24-1, the J call TRBJ2-1; possible D gene TRBD2, 5 bases. Trimming shortened V by 5 bases and J by 6 bases, and 13 bases separated the two germline ends. Germline CDR1 is KGHDR and CDR2 is SFDVKD. There are 14 residues in the CDR3. The CDR3 coding sequence is TGTGCCACCAGTGCCCCGGGGAGCACCAATGAGCAGTTCTTC. Its protein is CATSAPGSTNEQFF.

This clonotype was counted between two and nine times. The gene calls are TRBV5-1 and TRBJ2-1; 16 bases map to TRBD2. CDR3 length: 21 residues. The germline V gene has CDR1 SGHRS and CDR2 YFSETQ. Trimming removed 4 bases from V and 0 bases from J; junction bases left unmatched: 13. The CDR3 here is CASSVGTSGRASLSSYNEQFF. The CDR3 DNA sequence: TGCGCCAGCAGCGTAGGGACTAGCGGGAGGGCGTCGCTATCCTCCTACAATGAGCAGTTCTTC. Combining the CDR3 with reference TRBV5-1 and TRBJ2-1 gives the whole variable domain KAGVTQTPRYLIKTRGQQVTLSCSPISGHRSVSWYQQTPGQGLQFLFEYFSETQRNKGNFPGRFSGRQFSNSRSEMNVSTLELGDSALYLCASSVGTSGRASLSSYNEQFFGPGTRLTVL.

This clonotype has a handful of counts. V is TRBV20-1 and J is TRBJ1-1; 8 bases match TRBD1. The germline V gene encodes CDR1 DFQATT and CDR2 SNEGSKA (reference sequence). The ends lost 5 bases at V and 4 bases at J; junction bases unmatched: 3. The CDR3 runs 12 residues. CDR3 DNA sequence: TGCAGTGCTCGACAGGGGCCCACTGAAGCTTTCTTT. This encodes CSARQGPTEAFF.

The chain is built from TRBV15 and TRBJ2-5, with D possibly matching TRBD2 (5 bases). CDR1 and CDR2 (germline): LNHNV, YYDKDF (reference sequence). Between the trimmed V and J ends, which lost 5 bases and 4 bases, there was a span of 14 bases. The CDR3 has 14 amino acids. In DNA form, the CDR3 reads TGTGCCACCAGCCCCCGGGGAGACTCAGAGACCCAGTACTTC. Translation: CATSPRGDSETQYF.

The sample holds many counts of this clonotype. The rearrangement joins TRBV5-5 to TRBJ2-5, with D perhaps TRBD1 or TRBD2 (6 bases each). The germline gives CDR1 SGHKS, CDR2 YYEKEE (reference sequence). CDR3 size: 15 residues. With 5 bases removed from V and 2 bases from J, the gap between germline ends came to 16 bases. This CDR3 is CASRGTQGRQETQYF. CDR3 DNA: TGTGCCAGCAGGGGGACTCAGGGGAGACAAGAGACCCAGTACTTC.

The chain employs TRBV5-1 and TRBJ2-1; D call uncertain. Germline V gives CDR1 SGHRS, CDR2 YFSETQ. Deletions cut 3 bases from V and 9 bases from J, with 19 bases between. This CDR3 comprises 15 residues. The CDR3 protein is CASSSQPARLSEQFF. In nucleotides, the CDR3 is TGCGCCAGCAGCTCTCAGCCCGCCCGTTTGAGTGAGCAGTTCTTC.

This clonotype occurred many times. The chain has TRBV12-3 or TRBV12-4 and TRBJ2-3; 7 bases match TRBD2. The J segment lost 1 base and the V segment lost 2 bases, leaving 3 bases of the junction unmatched. The CDR3 is 15 amino acids. The CDR3 DNA reads as TGTGCCAGCAGTTTAAATCGGGAGGGCACAGATACGCAGTATTTT. This sequence encodes CASSLNREGTDTQYF.

This clonotype occurred a few times. This rearrangement joins TRBV12-3 or TRBV12-4 to TRBJ2-2, with D uncertain. V lost 6 bases and J 6 bases, leaving 8 bases between the germline ends. CDR3 length: 12 amino acids. CDR3 region: CASRRLAGELFF. As DNA, the CDR3 is TGTGCCAGCAGACGACTCGCCGGGGAGCTGTTTTTT.

At least ten counts were recorded for this clonotype. The rearrangement links TRBV30 to TRBJ2-1; D might be TRBD1 or TRBD2, each matching 5 bases. V lost 0 bases to trimming and J lost 9 bases, with 12 bases between them. Germline CDR1 reads GTSNPN; CDR2 reads SVGIG (reference sequence). This CDR3 is 13 amino acids long. The chain's CDR3 is CAWSVWWGSEQFF. The CDR3 DNA sequence: TGTGCCTGGAGTGTATGGTGGGGGTCTGAGCAGTTCTTC.

As regards this clonotype: A much larger clone differs by one base, so this may be a read error. The chain joins TRBV11-2 to TRBJ2-1; TRBD2 is a possible D gene (5 bases). The CDR3 consists of 15 residues. Per germline, CDR1 SGHAT and CDR2 FQNNGV. V was trimmed by 4 bases and J by 5 bases, leaving 15 bases between them. This chain's CDR3 is CASSSSAEWDNEQFF. Written as DNA, the CDR3 is TGTGCCAGCAGCTCCTCAGCGGAGTGGGACAATGAGCAGTTCTTC. Supplemented by reference TRBV11-2 and TRBJ2-1, the full variable domain reads EAGVAQSPRYKIIEKRQSVAFWCNPISGHATLYWYQQILGQGPKLLIQFQNNGVVDDSQLPKDRFSAERLKGVDSTLKIQPAKLEDSAVYLCASSSSAEWDNEQFFGPGTRLTVL.

This clonotype was recorded at least ten times. The chain is built from TRBV5-1 and TRBJ2-5; a weak D match, TRBD2 (5 bases). The CDR3 runs 14 residues. Germline loops: CDR1 SGHRS, CDR2 YFSETQ. Trimming left V 0 bases short and J 1 base short, with 7 bases between. The CDR3 loop is CASSLELGQETQYF. The CDR3 region has the DNA TGCGCCAGCAGCTTGGAACTAGGCCAAGAGACCCAGTACTTC. The entire variable domain, with the rest obtained from reference TRBV5-1 and TRBJ2-5, is as follows: KAGVTQTPRYLIKTRGQQVTLSCSPISGHRSVSWYQQTPGQGLQFLFEYFSETQRNKGNFPGRFSGRQFSNSRSEMNVSTLELGDSALYLCASSLELGQETQYFGPGTRLLVL.